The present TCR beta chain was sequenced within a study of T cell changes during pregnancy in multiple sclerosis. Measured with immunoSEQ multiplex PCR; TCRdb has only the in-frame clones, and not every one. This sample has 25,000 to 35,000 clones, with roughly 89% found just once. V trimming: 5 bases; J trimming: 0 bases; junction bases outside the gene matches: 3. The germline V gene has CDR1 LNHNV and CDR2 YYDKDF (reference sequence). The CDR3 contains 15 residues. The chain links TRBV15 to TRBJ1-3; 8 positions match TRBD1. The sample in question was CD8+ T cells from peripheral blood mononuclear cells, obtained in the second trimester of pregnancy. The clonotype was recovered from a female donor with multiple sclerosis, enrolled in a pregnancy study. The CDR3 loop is CATSRGTGSGNTIYF. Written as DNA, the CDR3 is TGTGCCACCAGCCGCGGGACAGGCTCTGGAAACACCATATATTTT. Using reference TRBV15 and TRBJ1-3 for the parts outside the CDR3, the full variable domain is DAMVIQNPRYQVTQFGKPVTLSCSQTLNHNVMYWYQQKSSQAPKLLFHYYDKDFNNEADTPDNFQSRRPNTSFCFLDIRSPGLGDTAMYLCATSRGTGSGNTIYFGEGSWLTVV.